This entry concerns a single TCR beta chain. This entry is derived from a study of response to subunit inactivated influenza vaccine. The germline gives CDR1 MNHNS, CDR2 SASEGT. The ends were cut back, 5 bases at V and 2 bases at J, with 9 bases in the middle. The CDR3 is 14 residues long. From the RT-PCR reads, TCRdb called clonotypes with MiXCR, one entry per CDR3 protein. In the table there are about 650,000 distinct CDR3 sequences, more than 15% of which are singletons. Sequences were derived from PBMCs from blood, sampled about 12 days after vaccination. V is TRBV6-1 and J is TRBJ2-2; no clear D gene. This TCR was sampled from a man aged 45-60 years who received an inactivated influenza vaccine. CDR3 DNA sequence: TGTGCCAGCAGTCCGATATCTAACACCGGGGAGCTGTTTTTT. It specifies CASSPISNTGELFF.